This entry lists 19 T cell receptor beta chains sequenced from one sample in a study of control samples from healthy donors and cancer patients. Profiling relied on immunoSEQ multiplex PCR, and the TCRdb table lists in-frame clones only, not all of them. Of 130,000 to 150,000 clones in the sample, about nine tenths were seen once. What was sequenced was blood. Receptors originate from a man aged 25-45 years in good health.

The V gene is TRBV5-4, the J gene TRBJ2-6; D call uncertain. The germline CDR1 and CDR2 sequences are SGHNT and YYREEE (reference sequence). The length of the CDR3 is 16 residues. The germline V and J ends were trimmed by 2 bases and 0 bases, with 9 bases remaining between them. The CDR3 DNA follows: TGTGCCAGCAGCTTAGGTTGGGCCTCTGGGGCCAACGTCCTGACTTTC. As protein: CASSLGWASGANVLTF.

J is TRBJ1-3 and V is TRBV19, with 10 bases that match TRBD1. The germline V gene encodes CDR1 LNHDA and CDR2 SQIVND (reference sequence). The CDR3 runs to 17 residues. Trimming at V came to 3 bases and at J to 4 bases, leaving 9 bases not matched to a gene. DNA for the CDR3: TGTGCCAGTAGTATCCCCCGACAGGGGGCATCCGGAAACACCATATATTTT. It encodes CASSIPRQGASGNTIYF.

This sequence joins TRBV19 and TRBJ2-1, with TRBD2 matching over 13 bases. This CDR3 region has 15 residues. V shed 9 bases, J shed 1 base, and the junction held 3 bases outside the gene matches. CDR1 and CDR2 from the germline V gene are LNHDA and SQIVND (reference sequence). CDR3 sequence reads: CASRTSGRSYNEQFF. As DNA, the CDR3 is TGTGCCAGCCGGACTAGCGGGAGATCCTACAATGAGCAGTTCTTC.

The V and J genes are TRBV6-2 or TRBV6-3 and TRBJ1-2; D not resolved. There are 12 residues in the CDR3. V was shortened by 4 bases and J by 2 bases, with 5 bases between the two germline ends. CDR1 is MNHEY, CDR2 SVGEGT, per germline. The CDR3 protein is CASSSQNYGYTF. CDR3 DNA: TGTGCCAGCAGTTCACAGAACTATGGCTACACCTTC.

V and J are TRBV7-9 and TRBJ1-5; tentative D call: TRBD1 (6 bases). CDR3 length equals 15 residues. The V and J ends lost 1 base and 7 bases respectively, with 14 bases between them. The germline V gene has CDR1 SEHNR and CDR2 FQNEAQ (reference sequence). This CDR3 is CASSLDGQGSQPQHF. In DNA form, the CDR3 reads TGTGCCAGCAGCTTAGATGGGCAGGGGAGCCAGCCCCAGCATTTT.

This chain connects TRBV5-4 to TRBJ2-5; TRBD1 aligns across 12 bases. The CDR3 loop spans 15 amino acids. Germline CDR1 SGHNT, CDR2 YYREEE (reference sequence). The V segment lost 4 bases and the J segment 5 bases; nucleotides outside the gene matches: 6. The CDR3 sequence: CASSKGTGGGETQYF. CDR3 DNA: TGTGCCAGCAGCAAAGGGACAGGGGGCGGGGAGACCCAGTACTTC.

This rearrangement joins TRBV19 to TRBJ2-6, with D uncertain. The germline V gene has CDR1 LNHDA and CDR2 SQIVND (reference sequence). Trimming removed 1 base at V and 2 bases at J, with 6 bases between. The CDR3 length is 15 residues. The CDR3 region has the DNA TGTGCCAGTAGTATAGGGCTGGCTGGGGCCAACGTCCTGACTTTC. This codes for CASSIGLAGANVLTF.

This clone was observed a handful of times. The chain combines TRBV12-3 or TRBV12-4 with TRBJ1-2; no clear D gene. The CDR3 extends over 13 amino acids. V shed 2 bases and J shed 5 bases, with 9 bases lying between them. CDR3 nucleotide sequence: TGTGCCAGCAGTTTAAGTTCCATGTATGGCTACACCTTC. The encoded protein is CASSLSSMYGYTF.

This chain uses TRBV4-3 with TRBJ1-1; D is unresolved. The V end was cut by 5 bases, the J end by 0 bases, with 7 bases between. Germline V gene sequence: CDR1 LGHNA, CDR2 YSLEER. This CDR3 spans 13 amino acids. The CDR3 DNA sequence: TGCGCCAGCAGCGACGGAATGAACACTGAAGCTTTCTTT. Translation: CASSDGMNTEAFF.

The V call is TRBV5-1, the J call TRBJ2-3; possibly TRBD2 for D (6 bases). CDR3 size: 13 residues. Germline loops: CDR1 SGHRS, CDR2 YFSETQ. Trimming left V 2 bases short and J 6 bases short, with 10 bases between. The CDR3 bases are TGCGCCAGCAGCTTTCGGGGGTTCGATACGCAGTATTTT. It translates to CASSFRGFDTQYF.

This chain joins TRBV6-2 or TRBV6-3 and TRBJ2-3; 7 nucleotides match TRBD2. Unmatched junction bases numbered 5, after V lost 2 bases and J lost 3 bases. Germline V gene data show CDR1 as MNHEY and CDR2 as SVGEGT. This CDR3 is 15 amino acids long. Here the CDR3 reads CASSYRGSLTDTQYF. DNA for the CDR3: TGTGCCAGCAGTTACCGCGGGAGCTTGACAGATACGCAGTATTTT.

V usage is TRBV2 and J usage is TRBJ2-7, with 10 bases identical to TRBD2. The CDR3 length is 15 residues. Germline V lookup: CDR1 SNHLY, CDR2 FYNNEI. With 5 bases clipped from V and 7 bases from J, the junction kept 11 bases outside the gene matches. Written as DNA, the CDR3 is TGTGCCAGCAGTCCCCCTAGCGGGGGAGGGAGGGAGCAGTACTTC. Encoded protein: CASSPPSGGGREQYF.

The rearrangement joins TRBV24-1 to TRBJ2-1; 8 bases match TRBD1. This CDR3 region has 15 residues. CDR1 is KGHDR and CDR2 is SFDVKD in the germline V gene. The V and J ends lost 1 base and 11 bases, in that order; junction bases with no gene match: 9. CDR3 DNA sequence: TGTGCCACCAGTGATTTCCAGGGGGCGGCTCATAAGCAGTTCTTC. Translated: CATSDFQGAAHKQFF.

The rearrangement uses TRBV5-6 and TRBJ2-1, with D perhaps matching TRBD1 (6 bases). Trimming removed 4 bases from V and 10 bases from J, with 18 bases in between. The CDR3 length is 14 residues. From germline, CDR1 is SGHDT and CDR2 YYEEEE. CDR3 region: CASSPVGATGEQFF. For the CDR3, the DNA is TGTGCCAGCAGCCCAGTTGGGGCCACAGGGGAGCAGTTCTTC.

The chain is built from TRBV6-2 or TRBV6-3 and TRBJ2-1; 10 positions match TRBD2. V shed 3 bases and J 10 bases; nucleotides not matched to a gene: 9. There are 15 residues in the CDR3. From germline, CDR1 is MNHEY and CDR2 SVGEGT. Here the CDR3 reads CASSYILAGASEQFF. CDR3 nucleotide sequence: TGTGCCAGCAGTTATATCCTAGCGGGAGCCTCGGAGCAGTTCTTC.

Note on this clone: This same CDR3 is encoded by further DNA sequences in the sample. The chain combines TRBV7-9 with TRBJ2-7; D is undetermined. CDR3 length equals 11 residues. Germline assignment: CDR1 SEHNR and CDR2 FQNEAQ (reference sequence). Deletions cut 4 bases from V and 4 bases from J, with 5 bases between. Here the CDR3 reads CASSSPYEQYF. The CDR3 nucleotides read TGTGCCAGCAGCTCCCCATACGAGCAGTACTTC.

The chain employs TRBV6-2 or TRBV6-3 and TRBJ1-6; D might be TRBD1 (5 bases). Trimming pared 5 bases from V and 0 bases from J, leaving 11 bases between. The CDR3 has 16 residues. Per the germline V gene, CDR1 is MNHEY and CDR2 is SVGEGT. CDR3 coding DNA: TGTGCCAGCAGTACAGGACGAAGCTCCTATAATTCACCCCTCCACTTT. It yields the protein CASSTGRSSYNSPLHF.

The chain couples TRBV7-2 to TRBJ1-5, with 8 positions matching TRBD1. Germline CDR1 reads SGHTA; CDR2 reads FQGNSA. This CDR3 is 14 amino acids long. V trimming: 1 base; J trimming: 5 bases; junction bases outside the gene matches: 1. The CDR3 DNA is TGTGCCAGCAGCTTAGGGGGACAGGATCAGCCCCAGCATTTT. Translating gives CASSLGGQDQPQHF. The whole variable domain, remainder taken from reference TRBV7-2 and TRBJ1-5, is GAGVSQSPSNKVTEKGKDVELRCDPISGHTALYWYRQSLGQGLEFLIYFQGNSAPDKSGLPSDRFSAERTGGSVSTLTIQRTQQEDSAVYLCASSLGGQDQPQHFGDGTRLSIL.

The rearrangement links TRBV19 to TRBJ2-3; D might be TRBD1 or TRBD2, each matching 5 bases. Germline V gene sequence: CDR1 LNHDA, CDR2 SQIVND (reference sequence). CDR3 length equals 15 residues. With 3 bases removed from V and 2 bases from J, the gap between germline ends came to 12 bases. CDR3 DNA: TGTGCCAGTAGTATGGAACGGGGCTCCACAGATACGCAGTATTTT. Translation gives CASSMERGSTDTQYF.